This T cell receptor (beta chain) is from a study of blood T cell repertoires in COVID-19. Study-level information: From T cells, B-cell-depleted T cells, or PBMCs came the material, which was cDNA or gDNA.

Methods used by the authors: Estimation of nucleated cell counts was performed using reference gene primer amplification. Sequenced by immunoSEQ multiplex PCR; TCRdb stores in-frame clones only, minus some. For V, J and clone size, that table is used; D and trimming come from the DNA. The sample has 140,000 to 150,000 clones, 88% seen once. Trimming took 5 bases from V and 10 from J, leaving 15 bases between them. Looked up from germline, CDR1 is SNHLY and CDR2 is FYNNEI. The CDR3 covers 13 residues. This receptor was identified in a woman in her fifties or sixties with acute or convalescent COVID-19. The chain couples TRBV2 to TRBJ2-1; TRBD2 might be the D (7 bases). The sample was peripheral blood. The CDR3 sequence: CASSRLAQGEQFF. The CDR3 DNA is TGTGCCAGCAGTAGACTAGCTCAGGGGGAGCAGTTCTTC.